The following is a TCR beta chain sequence with its context. The antigen is not known. Separate from the roughly 700-subject first cohort was the 120-subject validation cohort, to which the donors belonged. Germline assignment: CDR1 MNHEY and CDR2 SVGAGI. Trimming took 6 bases from V and 0 from J, leaving 14 bases between them. The CDR3 is made up of 15 amino acids. These data originate in a study of cytomegalovirus exposure and HLA in healthy donors. Libraries were prepared by immunoSEQ multiplex PCR; TCRdb keeps only in-frame clonotypes and omits some of them. The sample has some 180,000 clones; roughly 86% are singletons. Study observations and caveats: Cytomegalovirus-associated status was assigned to approximately 160 TCR beta chains.

The TCR originated in a man aged 30 to 39 in good health and CMV-seropositive. The sample was PBMCs. The chain recombines TRBV6-5 with TRBJ1-1; TRBD1 might be the D (5 bases). CDR3 DNA sequence: TGTGCCAGCAGCACAACTGGACATTTGAACACTGAAGCTTTCTTT. Protein: CASSTTGHLNTEAFF.